This T cell receptor beta chain was sequenced during a study of identical twins. MiXCR, applied by TCRdb to the 5' RACE reads, yields one record per CDR3 protein. This table has 550,000 to 700,000 distinct CDR3 sequences, approximately 22% appearing once. CDR3 size: 14 residues. Between the trimmed V and J ends, which lost 0 bases and 1 base, there was a span of 7 bases. The germline V gene encodes CDR1 SGDLS and CDR2 YYNGEE. The sample holds a few counts of this clonotype. These data are also associated with another study on T cells expressing NK-cell markers. Per that study: HCMV specificity was not established for the expanded NKG2C+ T cell clones.

What was sequenced was PBMCs. J is TRBJ1-1 and V is TRBV9; D is uncertain. The TCR sequence derives from a woman aged 18-29 years in good health. The CDR3 reads CASSVEPWNTEAFF. The CDR3 DNA follows: TGTGCCAGCAGCGTAGAACCGTGGAACACTGAAGCTTTCTTT.